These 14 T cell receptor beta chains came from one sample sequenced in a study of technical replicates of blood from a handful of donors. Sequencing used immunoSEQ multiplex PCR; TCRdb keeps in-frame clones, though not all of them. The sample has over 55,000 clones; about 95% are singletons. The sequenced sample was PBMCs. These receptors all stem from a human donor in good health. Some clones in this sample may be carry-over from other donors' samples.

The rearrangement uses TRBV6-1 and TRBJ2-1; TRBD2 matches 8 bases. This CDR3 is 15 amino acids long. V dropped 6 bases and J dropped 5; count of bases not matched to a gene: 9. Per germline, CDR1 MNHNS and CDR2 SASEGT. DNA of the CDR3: TGTGCCAGCAGGCCCGCGGGGGGACATAACAATGAGCAGTTCTTC. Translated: CASRPAGGHNNEQFF.

The CDR3 sequence is CASSSTSGRYEQYF. The DNA for the CDR3 is TGTGCCAGCAGCTCGACTAGCGGACGTTACGAGCAGTACTTC. The gene calls are TRBV5-4 and TRBJ2-7; 9 positions match TRBD2. After removal of 3 bases from V and 4 bases from J, the junction contained 5 bases not matched to a gene. Germline lookup yields CDR1 SGHNT and CDR2 YYREEE (reference sequence). The CDR3 loop spans 14 amino acids.

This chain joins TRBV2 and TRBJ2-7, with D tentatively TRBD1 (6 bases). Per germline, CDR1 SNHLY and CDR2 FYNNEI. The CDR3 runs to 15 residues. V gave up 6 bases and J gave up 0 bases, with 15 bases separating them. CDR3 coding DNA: TGTGCCAGCAGACCTGGGGGCAGCCTCTCCTACGAGCAGTACTTC. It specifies CASRPGGSLSYEQYF.

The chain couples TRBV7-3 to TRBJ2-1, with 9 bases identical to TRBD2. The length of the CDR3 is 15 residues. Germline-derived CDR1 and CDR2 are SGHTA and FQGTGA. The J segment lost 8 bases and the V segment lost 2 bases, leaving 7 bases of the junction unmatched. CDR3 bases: TGTGCCAGCAGCTTACAATCTAGCGGGATTGATGAGCAGTTCTTC. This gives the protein CASSLQSSGIDEQFF.

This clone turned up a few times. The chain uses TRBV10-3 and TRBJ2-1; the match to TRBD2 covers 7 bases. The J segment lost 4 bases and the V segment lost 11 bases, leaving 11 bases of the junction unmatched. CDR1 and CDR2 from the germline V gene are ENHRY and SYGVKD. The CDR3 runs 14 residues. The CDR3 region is CASRRGSPYNEQFF. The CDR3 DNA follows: TGTGCCTCCCGGCGGGGGTCCCCTTACAATGAGCAGTTCTTC.

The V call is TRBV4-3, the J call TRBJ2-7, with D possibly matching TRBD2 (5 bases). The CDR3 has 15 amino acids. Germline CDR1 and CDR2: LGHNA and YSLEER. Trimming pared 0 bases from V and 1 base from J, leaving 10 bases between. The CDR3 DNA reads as TGCGCCAGCAGCCAAGATTGGAGGACTTCCTACGAGCAGTACTTC. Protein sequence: CASSQDWRTSYEQYF.

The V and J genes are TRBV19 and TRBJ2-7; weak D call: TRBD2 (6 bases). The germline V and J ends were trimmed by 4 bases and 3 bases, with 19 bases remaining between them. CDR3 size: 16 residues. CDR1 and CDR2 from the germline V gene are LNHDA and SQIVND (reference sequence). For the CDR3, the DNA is TGTGCCAGTAGTACCGGGGCCGGGGACTGGATCTACGAGCAGTACTTC. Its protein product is CASSTGAGDWIYEQYF.

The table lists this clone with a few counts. The CDR3 region is CASSMGVREGSPYNEQFF. DNA for the CDR3: TGTGCCAGCAGTATGGGGGTCCGGGAGGGATCCCCTTACAATGAGCAGTTCTTC. This chain joins TRBV7-3 and TRBJ2-1; 8 bases line up with TRBD2. The CDR3 has 18 amino acids. After removal of 6 bases from V and 4 bases from J, the junction contained 17 bases not matched to a gene. Germline V gene lookup returns CDR1 SGHTA and CDR2 FQGTGA.

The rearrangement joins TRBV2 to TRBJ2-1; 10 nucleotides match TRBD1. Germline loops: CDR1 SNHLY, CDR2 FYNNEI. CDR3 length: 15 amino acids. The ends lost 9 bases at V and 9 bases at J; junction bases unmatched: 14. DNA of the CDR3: TGTGCCAGTGCCGTGGGACAGGGGACCTCCGGTGAGCAGTTCTTC. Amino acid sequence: CASAVGQGTSGEQFF.

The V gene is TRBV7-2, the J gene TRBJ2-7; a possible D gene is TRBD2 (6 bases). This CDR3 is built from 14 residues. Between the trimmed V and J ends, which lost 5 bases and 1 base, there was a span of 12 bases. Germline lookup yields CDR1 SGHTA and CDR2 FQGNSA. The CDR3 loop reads CASSIGTSSYEQYF. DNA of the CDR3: TGTGCCAGCAGCATCGGGACTTCGTCCTACGAGCAGTACTTC.

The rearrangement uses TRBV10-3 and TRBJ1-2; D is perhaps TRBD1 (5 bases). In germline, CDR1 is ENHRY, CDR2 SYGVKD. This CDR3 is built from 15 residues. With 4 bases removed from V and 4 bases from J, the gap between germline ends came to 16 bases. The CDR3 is CAISGGGFVAYGYTF. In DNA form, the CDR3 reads TGTGCCATCAGTGGGGGGGGGTTTGTGGCCTATGGCTACACCTTC.

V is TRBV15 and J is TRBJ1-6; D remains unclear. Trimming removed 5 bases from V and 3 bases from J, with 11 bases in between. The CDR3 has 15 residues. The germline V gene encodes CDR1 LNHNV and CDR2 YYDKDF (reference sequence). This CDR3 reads CATSQEEFYNSPLHF. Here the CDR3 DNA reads TGTGCCACCAGCCAGGAGGAATTCTATAATTCACCCCTCCACTTT. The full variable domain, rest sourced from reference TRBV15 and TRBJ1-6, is DAMVIQNPRYQVTQFGKPVTLSCSQTLNHNVMYWYQQKSSQAPKLLFHYYDKDFNNEADTPDNFQSRRPNTSFCFLDIRSPGLGDTAMYLCATSQEEFYNSPLHFGNGTRLTVT.

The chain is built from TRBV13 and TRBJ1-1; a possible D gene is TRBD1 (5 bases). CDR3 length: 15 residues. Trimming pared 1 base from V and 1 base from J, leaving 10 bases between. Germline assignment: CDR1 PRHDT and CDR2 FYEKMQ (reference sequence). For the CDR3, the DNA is TGTGCCAGCAGCTTAGTTGGGGCGCGGAACACTGAAGCTTTCTTT. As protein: CASSLVGARNTEAFF.

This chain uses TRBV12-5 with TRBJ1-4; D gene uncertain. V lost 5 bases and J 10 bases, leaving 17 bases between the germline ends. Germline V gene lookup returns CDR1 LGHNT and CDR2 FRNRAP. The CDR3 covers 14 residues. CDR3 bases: TGTGCTAGTGGTGCGTCGGTTGCGTCGGGAAAACTGTTTTTT. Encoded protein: CASGASVASGKLFF.